The 14 T cell receptor beta chains in this list originate from one sample, sequenced in a study of cytomegalovirus exposure and HLA in healthy donors. PCR primers comprised 60 Vbeta and 13 Jbeta primers. The table came from immunoSEQ multiplex PCR; TCRdb's copy has only in-frame clones and leaves some out. The table lists 75,000 to 100,000 clones, around three quarters of them singletons. Sample: PBMCs. These receptors were obtained from a man in his thirties or forties in good health and CMV-seronegative.

The gene calls are TRBV25-1 and TRBJ1-1, with 9 bases identical to TRBD1. Germline values: CDR1 MGHDK, CDR2 SYGVNS. The CDR3 runs 14 residues. V trimming: 4 bases; J trimming: 11 bases; junction bases outside the gene matches: 11. CDR3 DNA: TGTGCCAGCAGTGTGCCCGGGACAGGGTTGACTGCTTTCTTT. Translating gives CASSVPGTGLTAFF.

The V and J genes are TRBV19 and TRBJ2-1; no firm D call. The V and J ends lost 0 bases and 2 bases respectively, with 8 bases between them. Germline-derived CDR1 and CDR2 are LNHDA and SQIVND (reference sequence). The CDR3 is 15 amino acids. The CDR3 bases are TGTGCCAGTAGTATAGAAGCGCAAACCTACAATGAGCAGTTCTTC. Translating gives CASSIEAQTYNEQFF.

This clone was picked up a small number of times. This chain links TRBV10-3 with TRBJ1-1; D call uncertain. The V and J ends lost 7 bases and 3 bases respectively, with 6 bases between them. The germline V gene has CDR1 ENHRY and CDR2 SYGVKD. This CDR3 comprises 11 residues. CDR3: CAIKEDTEAFF. The CDR3 DNA reads as TGTGCCATCAAAGAGGACACTGAAGCTTTCTTT.

The chain employs TRBV7-2 and TRBJ2-5, with TRBD1 matching 7 bases. Germline assignment: CDR1 SGHTA and CDR2 FQGNSA. This CDR3 region has 15 residues. The J segment lost 4 bases and the V segment lost 2 bases, leaving 7 bases of the junction unmatched. CDR3 protein: CASSLRYRGVETQYF. The CDR3 DNA reads TGTGCCAGCAGCTTAAGATACAGGGGAGTAGAGACCCAGTACTTC.

J is TRBJ2-7 and V is TRBV6-1; 9 nucleotides match TRBD2. The trim removed 5 bases at V and 5 bases at J, leaving 4 bases unmatched. The germline gives CDR1 MNHNS, CDR2 SASEGT. The CDR3 is made up of 13 amino acids. The CDR3 nucleotides are TGTGCCAGCAGTTGGTTAGCGGGAGACGAGCAGTACGTC. Encoded protein: CASSWLAGDEQYV.

The chain uses TRBV7-3 and TRBJ2-6, with TRBD1 matching 8 bases. The CDR3 length is 18 residues. Looked up from germline, CDR1 is SGHTA and CDR2 is FQGTGA. Losses at the gene ends were 4 bases for V and 0 bases for J; bases not matched to a gene: 8. CDR3 nucleotides: TGTGCCAGCAGCTACTCCGGGACAGGCAGCTCTGGGGCCAACGTCCTGACTTTC. It codes for CASSYSGTGSSGANVLTF.

The chain carries TRBV7-2 and TRBJ2-3; D uncertain. The V end lost 1 base, the J end lost 7 bases, and 6 bases lay between the germline ends. This CDR3 is built from 12 residues. Per germline, CDR1 SGHTA and CDR2 FQGNSA. CDR3 amino acids: CASSLDLYTQYF. In DNA form, the CDR3 reads TGTGCCAGCAGCTTAGATCTTTATACGCAGTATTTT.

The chain joins TRBV11-3 to TRBJ2-1, with 8 bases matching TRBD2. Germline V gives CDR1 SGHNT, CDR2 YENEEA. Trimming removed 0 bases from V and 0 bases from J; junction bases left unmatched: 13. This CDR3 comprises 20 residues. The CDR3, as DNA: TGTGCCAGCAGCTTAGATTCCGGGCGGAGAGCGGGAGACTCCTACAATGAGCAGTTCTTC. Translated, it gives CASSLDSGRRAGDSYNEQFF.

The chain uses TRBV18 and TRBJ2-3, with a weak D call TRBD2 (5 bases). The CDR3 has 14 residues. V lost 3 bases to trimming and J lost 2 bases, with 9 bases between them. CDR1 is KGHSH and CDR2 is LQKENI in the germline V gene. CDR3 amino acids: CASSPRGSTDTQYF. CDR3 nucleotide sequence: TGTGCCAGCTCACCCCGGGGTTCCACAGATACGCAGTATTTT.

This clone was recorded a few times. V usage is TRBV5-4 and J usage is TRBJ2-5; D remains ambiguous. The CDR3 contains 13 residues. Trimming left V 0 bases short and J 3 bases short, with 6 bases between. Germline CDR1 and CDR2: SGHNT and YYREEE (reference sequence). CDR3 sequence: CASSLGLEETQYF. The CDR3 DNA reads TGTGCCAGCAGCTTGGGACTGGAAGAGACCCAGTACTTC.

The chain employs TRBV7-3 and TRBJ1-3; 8 bases match TRBD1. The germline V gene has CDR1 SGHTA and CDR2 FQGTGA. This CDR3 is 16 amino acids long. V shed 5 bases, J shed 1 base, and the junction held 7 bases outside the gene matches. The CDR3 bases are TGTGCCAGCAGCAAGACGGACAGGGCTTCTGGAAACACCATATATTTT. Encoded protein: CASSKTDRASGNTIYF.

V gene TRBV13 combines with J gene TRBJ1-1; D is uncertain. The ends were cut back, 6 bases at V and 0 bases at J, with 14 bases in the middle. The CDR3 is 15 residues long. Per the germline V gene, CDR1 is PRHDT and CDR2 is FYEKMQ (reference sequence). The CDR3 nucleotides are TGTGCCAGCAGTATTAGAATCGGGGTGAACACTGAAGCTTTCTTT. This sequence encodes CASSIRIGVNTEAFF.

CDR3 nucleotide sequence: TGTGCCAGCAGCTTACTCGGGGGCACAGATACGCAGTATTTT. Its protein product is CASSLLGGTDTQYF. J is TRBJ2-3 and V is TRBV7-2; D possibly corresponds to TRBD2 (5 bases). Trimming took off 2 bases at V and 1 base at J, with 7 bases between the two ends. This CDR3 has 14 residues. Germline V gives CDR1 SGHTA, CDR2 FQGNSA.

This clone was picked up one time. This chain uses TRBV6-6 with TRBJ1-1; the D gene is possibly TRBD1 (5 bases). CDR1 MNHNY and CDR2 SVGAGI come from the germline V gene (reference sequence). V lost 6 bases and J 7 bases, leaving 12 bases between the germline ends. CDR3 length: 12 amino acids. CDR3 sequence: CASRGDLNEAFF. CDR3 bases: TGTGCCAGCAGGGGGGACTTAAATGAAGCTTTCTTT.